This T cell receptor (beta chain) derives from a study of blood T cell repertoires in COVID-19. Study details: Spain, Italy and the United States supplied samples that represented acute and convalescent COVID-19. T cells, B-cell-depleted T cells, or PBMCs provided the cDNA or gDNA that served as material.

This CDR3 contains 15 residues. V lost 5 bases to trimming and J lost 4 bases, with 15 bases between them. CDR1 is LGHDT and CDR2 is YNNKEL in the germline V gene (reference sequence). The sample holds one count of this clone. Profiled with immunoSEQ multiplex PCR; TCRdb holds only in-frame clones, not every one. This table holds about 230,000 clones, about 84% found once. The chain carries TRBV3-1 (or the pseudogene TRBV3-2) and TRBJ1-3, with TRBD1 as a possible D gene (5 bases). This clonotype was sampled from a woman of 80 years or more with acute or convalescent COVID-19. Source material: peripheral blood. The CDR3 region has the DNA TGTGCCAGCAGCAACGGACACGAAGGAGGAAACACCATATATTTT. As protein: CASSNGHEGGNTIYF.